This T cell receptor beta chain appears in the sequencing data of a study of glioma-infiltrating T cells. As to this clonotype: Since a much larger clone is just one base distant, this may be a read error. This CDR3 is missing its conserved last phenylalanine or tryptophan, likely due to a read error. No DNA is shown, since the ends of the CDR3 on it are uncertain; the CDR3 is the one TCRdb lists.

Germline V gene lookup returns CDR1 SNHLY and CDR2 FYNNEI. The CDR3 region is 12 residues in length, termini included. TCR alpha and beta CDR3 regions were amplified from RNA using iRepertoire nested multiplex PCR. TCRdb reprocessed the multiplex PCR reads with MiXCR, giving one entry per CDR3 protein. The table has some 160,000 distinct CDR3 sequences, approximately 40% seen once. This TCR was sampled from a human donor with low-grade glioma or glioblastoma, undergoing nonglioma brain surgery, or in good health (not recorded which). V gene TRBV2 combines with J gene TRBJ2-1; the table names TRBD1, a call not compared with the DNA. Material: glioma tissue, nonneoplastic brain tissue, or PBMCs (not recorded which). CDR3 amino acids: CASSEEPPGRFL.